This entry describes one TCR beta chain. This entry belongs to a study of blood T cell repertoires in COVID-19. Overall study context: PBMCs, B-cell-depleted T cells, or T cells provided the cDNA or gDNA that made up the material.

Original methodology: How many nucleated cells were present was estimated from reference gene primer amplification. Produced via immunoSEQ multiplex PCR; TCRdb's table is partial and in-frame only. The V and J calls and clone size were taken over from that table, and D and trimming were inferred from the DNA. The profile shows 150,000 to 200,000 clones, about 85% of them singletons. This CDR3 region has 13 residues. Losses at the gene ends were 5 bases for V and 2 bases for J; bases not matched to a gene: 3. Per germline, CDR1 SQVTM and CDR2 ANQGSEA. The chain recombines TRBV29-1 with TRBJ2-3, with 8 bases identical to TRBD2. Specimen: peripheral blood. The clonotype was recovered from a man aged 65 to 79 with active or convalescent COVID-19. CDR3 amino acids: CSVSGRATDTQYF. The CDR3 coding sequence is TGCAGCGTTTCCGGGAGGGCCACAGATACGCAGTATTTT.